Each of the 6 T cell receptor beta chains below was sequenced from the same sample in a study of blood T cell repertoires in COVID-19. Method: immunoSEQ multiplex PCR; TCRdb's copy keeps in-frame clones and lacks some. The sample has around 97,000 clones, 70% to 85% seen once. The source material was peripheral blood. The receptors originated from a man between 65 and 80 years old with acute or convalescent COVID-19.

The chain joins TRBV18 to TRBJ2-1; 11 bases match TRBD2. This CDR3 contains 16 residues. With V trimmed by 2 bases and J by 6 bases, 6 bases remained unmatched. Germline CDR1 KGHSH, CDR2 LQKENI. Here the CDR3 reads CASSPSGTSGTNEQFF. The CDR3 coding sequence is TGTGCCAGCTCACCATCCGGGACTAGCGGAACCAATGAGCAGTTCTTC.

The rearrangement joins TRBV14 to TRBJ2-7; tentatively, D is TRBD2 (5 bases). The CDR3 length is 13 residues. Trimming took 5 bases from V and 2 from J, leaving 10 bases between them. Per germline, CDR1 SGHDN and CDR2 FVKESK. CDR3 bases: TGTGCCAGCAGCTCCCAGCGGACCTACGAGCAGTACTTC. Its protein product is CASSSQRTYEQYF.

The gene calls are TRBV5-1 and TRBJ1-3, with D possibly being TRBD1 (5 bases). Trimming stripped 4 bases from V and 3 bases from J, with 17 bases between. Germline V gene sequence: CDR1 SGHRS, CDR2 YFSETQ. The CDR3 extends over 16 amino acids. CDR3 coding DNA: TGCGCCAGCAGCGAGGCGACAGCCCTCGGTGGAAACACCATATATTTT. Translated: CASSEATALGGNTIYF.

This chain links TRBV3-1 (or the pseudogene TRBV3-2) with TRBJ1-5; D unresolved. The germline V and J ends were trimmed by 1 base and 5 bases, with 6 bases remaining between them. The CDR3 covers 13 residues. CDR1 and CDR2 (germline): LGHDT, YNNKEL (reference sequence). The CDR3 bases are TGTGCCAGCAGCCAAGTTTCAGATCAGCCCCAGCATTTT. Translating gives CASSQVSDQPQHF.

The CDR3 spells CAWSDSGTGELFF. The CDR3 nucleotides read TGTGCCTGGAGTGATTCAGGGACCGGGGAGCTGTTTTTT. This chain uses TRBV30 with TRBJ2-2; TRBD1 might be the D (5 bases). This CDR3 spans 13 amino acids. V was clipped by 1 base and J by 5 bases, with 8 bases between them. Germline assignment: CDR1 GTSNPN and CDR2 SVGIG (reference sequence). Variable domain in full (rest from reference TRBV30 and TRBJ2-2): SQTIHQWPATLVQPVGSPLSLECTVEGTSNPNLYWYRQAAGRGLQLLFYSVGIGQISSEVPQNLSASRPQDRQFILSSKKLLLSDSGFYLCAWSDSGTGELFFGEGSRLTVL.

With regard to this clone: A read error is likely, as this CDR3 ends without the conserved phenylalanine or tryptophan. It is unclear where the CDR3 begins or ends on the DNA, so no DNA is shown, and the CDR3 is as TCRdb lists it. J is TRBJ1-5 and V is TRBV25-1; the table's D call, TRBD1, was not checked against the DNA. The CDR3 comprises 11 residues, both ends counted. Per the germline V gene, CDR1 is MGHDK and CDR2 is SYGVNS. This chain's CDR3 is CASFPLGQYFS.